Listed below are T cell receptor beta chains from one sample, sequenced in a study of cytomegalovirus exposure and HLA in healthy donors. Method: immunoSEQ multiplex PCR; TCRdb's copy keeps in-frame clones and lacks some. Found here are approximately 140,000 clones, 70% to 90% of them singletons; the top ten hold more than 1.5%. Specimen: PBMCs. The receptor source for this set is a boy aged 10-17 years in good health and CMV-seronegative. CDR3s include the opening cysteine and the closing phenylalanine or tryptophan. The order of the fields is V gene, CDR3 protein.

V gene: TRBV7-2
CDR3 protein: CASSQAGNTGELFF

V gene: TRBV14
CDR3 protein: CASSQERHNTGELFF

V gene: TRBV5-1
CDR3 protein: CASSPAGNQETQYF

V gene: TRBV2
CDR3 protein: CASTLGTGGGGTQYF

V gene: TRBV5-4
CDR3 protein: CASSPGTSGGPQETQYF

V gene: TRBV19
CDR3 protein: CASKATASSYEQYF

V gene: TRBV18
CDR3 protein: CASSPSRRTGADEQYF

V gene: TRBV28
CDR3 protein: CASRLPSTHTQYF

V gene: TRBV27
CDR3 protein: CASSPTTSGGYEQYF

V gene: TRBV6-5
CDR3 protein: CASSGLNSPLHF

V gene: TRBV5-4
CDR3 protein: CASSLAKAGGSSYNEQFF

V gene: TRBV4-3
CDR3 protein: CASSQRTGLNQPQHF

V gene: TRBV6-5
CDR3 protein: CASEGVENIQYF

V gene: TRBV4-2
CDR3 protein: CASSQDRAYEQYF

V gene: TRBV23-1
CDR3 protein: CASSQSTSSGNTIYF

V gene: TRBV9
CDR3 protein: CASSGTAAYGYTF

V gene: TRBV9
CDR3 protein: CASSVAGGPQSEQYF

V gene: TRBV9
CDR3 protein: CASSVDGGTEAFF

V gene: TRBV12-5
CDR3 protein: CASGLVPSPTQGTSGGAFEQYF

V gene: TRBV19
CDR3 protein: CASSILAEGDTQYF

V gene: TRBV6-5
CDR3 protein: CASQSGGPSYEQYF

V gene: TRBV19
CDR3 protein: CASSSGHPNTEAFF

V gene: TRBV4-3
CDR3 protein: CASSQFGQSNTEAFF

V gene: TRBV13
CDR3 protein: CAGSETRDRVGTGELFF

V gene: TRBV30
CDR3 protein: CAWSTGQGWNQPQHF

V gene: TRBV7-3
CDR3 protein: CASSLGEGGANVLTF

V gene: TRBV7-2
CDR3 protein: CASSLSGVSAYGYTF

V gene: TRBV30
CDR3 protein: CAWSTSGYNEQFF

V gene: TRBV27
CDR3 protein: CASSPSSYNSPLHF

V gene: TRBV4-2
CDR3 protein: CASSPGAGTTKNIQYF

V gene: TRBV2
CDR3 protein: CASRRLAGTGDTQYF

V gene: TRBV7-2
CDR3 protein: CASSLGRGAYEQYF

V gene: TRBV19
CDR3 protein: CASSYTSGRAHEQYF

V gene: TRBV4-3
CDR3 protein: CASSQGLSSGIEQFF